This T cell receptor beta chain comes out of a study of T-cell reconstitution after alpha-beta-depleted transplantation in children. This CDR3 comprises 15 residues. Looked up from germline, CDR1 is SGHTA and CDR2 is FQGNSA. V lost 5 bases, J lost 3 bases, and 17 bases lay in between. The authors prepared the TCRbeta library with unique molecular identifiers. TCRdb passed the PCR reads through MiXCR, listing each CDR3 protein once. The data show around 400,000 distinct CDR3 sequences, 20% seen once. V and J are TRBV7-2 and TRBJ2-7; D remains unclear. The clonotype was recovered from a human donor who donated a stem cell graft to a child with acute myeloid leukemia. Here the sequenced sample was PBMCs from the stem cell graft donor, taken from the stem cell graft. The CDR3 is CASSKTGYLVYEQYF. The CDR3, as DNA: TGTGCCAGCAGCAAAACTGGGTATCTGGTCTACGAGCAGTACTTC.